Included here is one T cell receptor (beta chain) sequence, with context. No antigen is known for it. The data are from a study of T cell repertoires in cytomegalovirus infection. Study results and limitations: Clonotypes of TCR beta that were HLA-C-restricted and CMV-specific dominated the ex vivo response.

TCRdb reprocessed the reads via MiXCR and lists one record per CDR3 protein. The table includes about 180,000 distinct CDR3 sequences, 13% to 15% detected once. Trimming shortened V by 3 bases and J by 1 base, and 12 bases separated the two germline ends. This CDR3 has 14 residues. CDR1 SQVTM and CDR2 ANQGSEA come from the germline V gene. This TCR was sampled from a human donor in good health (CMV status not recorded). Some clones in this sample may be carry-over from other donors' samples. Sequenced material: PBMCs. J is TRBJ1-1 and V is TRBV29-1; D not certain. CDR3 amino acids: CSVEPGETNTEAFF. The CDR3 DNA reads TGCAGCGTTGAGCCCGGGGAAACGAACACTGAAGCTTTCTTT. The variable domain in full, with the rest retrieved from reference TRBV29-1 and TRBJ1-1, is SAVISQKPSRDICQRGTSLTIQCQVDSQVTMMFWYRQQPGQSLTLIATANQGSEATYESGFVIDKFPISRPNLTFSTLTVSNMSPEDSSIYLCSVEPGETNTEAFFGQGTRLTVV.